This T cell receptor (beta chain) was obtained from a study of shared clonotypes between healthy human individuals. General study results and limits: Blood was the sole source, and tissue repertoires probably differ.

A word on this clone: Its specificity is not known.

V lost 2 bases and J 6 bases, leaving 10 bases between the germline ends. Germline CDR1 reads GTSNPN; CDR2 reads SVGIG (reference sequence). The CDR3 spans 13 residues. In the CD4+ fraction, cells were divided into CD45RA+ naive and CD45RA-negative memory subsets. Over several immunoSEQ plates, each subset's genomic DNA was distributed in even portions. Each replicate PCR on the sorted subsets used roughly 200 ng DNA (roughly 32,000 T cell genomes). Some clones are missing from TCRdb's copy, which holds only in-frame ones; the method was immunoSEQ multiplex PCR. The sample includes roughly 1 million clones, approximately 68% of them seen just once.

The chain combines TRBV30 with TRBJ2-2; D remains ambiguous. This sequence was found in a man between 18 and 35 years old in good health. Sequencing was carried out using memory CD4+ T cells sorted from blood. Described subset: CD45RA-negative fraction. CDR3 DNA: TGTGCCTGGAGTCTGAGTCCCCCCGGGGAGCTGTTTTTT. Translated: CAWSLSPPGELFF. Based on the CDR3 plus reference TRBV30 and TRBJ2-2, the full variable domain is SQTIHQWPATLVQPVGSPLSLECTVEGTSNPNLYWYRQAAGRGLQLLFYSVGIGQISSEVPQNLSASRPQDRQFILSSKKLLLSDSGFYLCAWSLSPPGELFFGEGSRLTVL.